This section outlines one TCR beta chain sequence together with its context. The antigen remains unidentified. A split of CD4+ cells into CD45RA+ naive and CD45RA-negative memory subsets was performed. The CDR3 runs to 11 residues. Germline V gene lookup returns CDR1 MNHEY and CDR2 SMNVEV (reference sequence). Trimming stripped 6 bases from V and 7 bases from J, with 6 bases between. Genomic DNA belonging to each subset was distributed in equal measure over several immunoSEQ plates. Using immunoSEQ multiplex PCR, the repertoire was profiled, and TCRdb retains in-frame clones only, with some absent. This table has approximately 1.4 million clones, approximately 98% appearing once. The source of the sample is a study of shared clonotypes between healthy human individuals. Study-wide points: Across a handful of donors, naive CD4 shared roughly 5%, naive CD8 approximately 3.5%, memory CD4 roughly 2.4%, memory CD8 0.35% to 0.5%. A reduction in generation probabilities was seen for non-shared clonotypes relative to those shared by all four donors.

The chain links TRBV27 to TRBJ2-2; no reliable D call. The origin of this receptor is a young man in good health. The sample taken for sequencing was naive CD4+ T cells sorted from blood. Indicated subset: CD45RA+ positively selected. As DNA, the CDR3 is TGTGCCAGCAGGGGATTCGGGGAGCTGTTTTTT. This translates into CASRGFGELFF.